This entry lists 9 T cell receptor beta chains sequenced from one sample in a study of cytomegalovirus exposure and HLA in healthy donors (dated by TCRdb to the late 2010s). Preparation of the library involved the immunoSEQ multiplex PCR assay. The multiplex PCR relied on a mix of 60 forward primers for TCR Vbeta segments and 13 reverse primers for TCR Jbeta segments. TCRdb obtained this table from immuneACCESS and retained in-frame rearrangements with V and J assigned. These tables miss some clones; where compared with another copy, unresolved V genes account for less than half of the shortfall, and the remainder is unexplained. This sample comprises about 130,000 clones, about 80% of them detected only once. The ten largest clones take up about 2% of the sample. The source material was PBMCs. The source of these receptors is a man aged 25 to 40 in good health and CMV-seronegative.

The chain couples TRBV6-5 to TRBJ2-1; 8 nucleotides line up with TRBD2. V dropped 4 bases and J dropped 3; count of bases not matched to a gene: 8. The germline V gene encodes CDR1 MNHEY and CDR2 SVGAGI. This CDR3 region has 16 residues. The CDR3 DNA is TGTGCCAGCAGTTCCTTCTCGGGGGGGGACTACAATGAGCAGTTCTTC. Amino acid sequence: CASSSFSGGDYNEQFF.

This clone was recorded only once. The CDR3 sequence: CAWRIAGATDTQYF. In nucleotides, the CDR3 is TGTGCCTGGAGGATAGCGGGAGCCACAGATACGCAGTATTTT. The chain carries TRBV30 and TRBJ2-3, with 9 bases aligning to TRBD2. J gave up 2 bases and V 3 bases, and 3 bases lay outside the gene matches. CDR1 and CDR2 (germline): GTSNPN, SVGIG (reference sequence). The CDR3 totals 14 residues. The full variable domain, completed using reference TRBV30 and TRBJ2-3, is SQTIHQWPATLVQPVGSPLSLECTVEGTSNPNLYWYRQAAGRGLQLLFYSVGIGQISSEVPQNLSASRPQDRQFILSSKKLLLSDSGFYLCAWRIAGATDTQYFGPGTRLTVL.

The chain joins TRBV29-1 to TRBJ1-2; 11 bases agree with TRBD1. This CDR3 is built from 14 residues. CDR1 is SQVTM and CDR2 is ANQGSEA in the germline V gene. Trimming removed 4 bases from V and 6 bases from J; junction bases left unmatched: 7. Here the CDR3 reads CSVAWTGGADGYTF. CDR3 nucleotides: TGCAGCGTTGCCTGGACAGGGGGCGCGGATGGCTACACCTTC.

V usage is TRBV28 and J usage is TRBJ2-1, with 9 bases identical to TRBD2. The germline V gene has CDR1 MDHEN and CDR2 SYDVKM. The CDR3 consists of 16 residues. V trimming: 8 bases; J trimming: 1 base; junction bases outside the gene matches: 9. CDR3: CASPPSGTGSYNEQFF. The CDR3 nucleotides are TGTGCCAGCCCCCCTAGCGGGACTGGGTCCTACAATGAGCAGTTCTTC.

V is TRBV14 and J is TRBJ2-5, with 12 bases aligning to TRBD2. The CDR3 contains 14 residues. Germline V lookup: CDR1 SGHDN, CDR2 FVKESK. With 5 bases clipped from V and 5 bases from J, the junction kept 3 bases outside the gene matches. The CDR3 region is CASSYTSGRETQYF. The CDR3 DNA is TGTGCCAGCAGCTATACTAGCGGGAGGGAGACCCAGTACTTC.

The V call is TRBV10-3, the J call TRBJ2-5; tentative D call: TRBD1 (6 bases). The CDR3 is made up of 15 amino acids. Germline CDR1 ENHRY, CDR2 SYGVKD. Trimming shortened V by 3 bases and J by 1 base, and 12 bases separated the two germline ends. This CDR3 is CAISDPGHLQETQYF. CDR3 DNA: TGTGCCATCAGTGACCCGGGACACCTCCAAGAGACCCAGTACTTC.

V and J are TRBV18 and TRBJ1-4, with a tentative D call TRBD1 (5 bases). The V gene lost 4 bases and the J gene lost 8 bases, with 20 bases spanning the gap. The CDR3 runs to 16 residues. Germline V CDR1 and CDR2: KGHSH, LQKENI. The CDR3 nucleotides read TGTGCCAGCTCACGTGGACAACCGGGAGCTGGGGAAAAACTGTTTTTT. Protein sequence: CASSRGQPGAGEKLFF.

The chain joins TRBV28 to TRBJ2-1; 7 bases match TRBD2. CDR3 length equals 15 residues. V shed 4 bases, J shed 5 bases, and the junction held 8 bases outside the gene matches. Germline values: CDR1 MDHEN, CDR2 SYDVKM. As DNA, the CDR3 is TGTGCCAGCAGTTCGGCCGGGGGGAAACACAATGAGCAGTTCTTC. It encodes CASSSAGGKHNEQFF.

The chain couples TRBV30 to TRBJ1-5; the D gene is possibly TRBD1 (5 bases). CDR1 GTSNPN and CDR2 SVGIG come from the germline V gene (reference sequence). The V end was cut by 6 bases, the J end by 6 bases, with 15 bases between. This CDR3 has 13 amino acids. CDR3 protein: CACVGGLGQPQHF. CDR3 DNA: TGTGCCTGCGTTGGGGGGTTGGGTCAGCCCCAGCATTTT.